The subject of this entry is one T cell receptor (beta chain). The antigen this receptor binds is unknown. No much larger clonotype is one base removed from it; base qualities were not supplied. These data come from a study of T cells in tumors and immune-related adverse events (dated by TCRdb to the early 2020s). The TCR beta locus was amplified and sequenced with the immunoSEQ assay, yielding bulk TCR Vbeta CDR3 data. Turning to the authors' computational methods: Non-productive CDR3s, sequences shorter than 7 amino acids, and those not starting with C or ending with F/W were excluded. Analysis was restricted to specimens with at least 1000 reads, and each clonotype was defined at the amino acid level. To compute clonality, Pielou's evenness was subtracted from 1. To equalize library sizes, abundance-weighted random subsampling with replacement was performed 100 times so that 95% confidence intervals could be reported. Repertoire overlap was quantified using the Morisita overlap index, and the top 40 clones per specimen were examined for overlap with the irAE. The clones in this table, taken by TCRdb from immuneACCESS, are in-frame only. Not every clone is retained; where verified, under half of the shortfall comes from an unresolved V gene, and the cause of the rest is unknown. V, J and clone size derive from that table, while D and trimming were established from the DNA sequence. Recorded for this sample are about 22,000 clones; about 89% of them occurred a single time. The ten largest make up 1.3% of the sample.

The sample's treatment or condition label, in plain terms: nivolumab (PD-1 blockade) given before sampling. The DNeasy Blood and Tissue Kit was used to extract DNA from formalin-fixed paraffin-embedded specimens. The germline V gene (reference sequence) provides CDR1 LNHDA and CDR2 SQIVND. The germline V and J ends show losses of 6 bases and 2 bases respectively, and no gene match explains 4 bases of the junction. The CDR3 starts with the cysteine, ends with the phenylalanine, and has 13 residues. Of all the DNA, just the CDR3 is kept, 39 bases in frame from base 1. Sequenced material: lymph node tissue, taken from a patient treated with anti-PD-1 therapy. The rearranged chain carries TRBV19 and TRBJ2-7, with 7 bases aligning to TRBD1. The sequence was obtained from a female donor with metastatic renal cell carcinoma. CDR3 sequence: CASRRQGTYEQYF. The DNA sequence follows: TGTGCCAGTAGAAGACAGGGAACCTACGAGCAGTACTTC.